Listed below are T cell receptor beta chains from one sample, sequenced in a study of memory CD4+ T cells and cytomegalovirus serostatus. Generated by immunoSEQ multiplex PCR, the TCRdb table keeps only in-frame clones and is missing some. The data contain 45,000 to 65,000 clones, just under 80% of them seen just once; the ten biggest clones take up less than 1%. The sequencing sample was made of memory CD4+ T cells from blood. These receptors were taken from an adult in good health and CMV-seronegative. Each CDR3 is given with its conserved first and last residue. A D gene is named only where the DNA matches it firmly. Only some rows state a clone size, as once, few, many or a class for expanded clones.

D | J | size | V | DNA | CDR3
NA | TRBJ1-6 | NA | TRBV25-1 | TGTGCCAGCAGTGAATATGGCCGGGTTTCACCCCTCCACTTT | CASSEYGRVSPLHF
TRBD2 | TRBJ2-1 | NA | TRBV4-2 | TGTGCCAGCAGCCAAGACCGGACTAGCGGTTCCTACAATGAGCAGTTCTTC | CASSQDRTSGSYNEQFF
NA | TRBJ1-2 | few | TRBV2 | TGTGCCAGCGGGGAAAGGGGAATAAATGGCTACACCTTC | CASGERGINGYTF
TRBD1 | TRBJ2-1 | NA | TRBV28 | TGTGCCAGCAATCAGGACAGGGGGGGCAATGAGCAGTTCTTC | CASNQDRGGNEQFF
NA | TRBJ2-7 | NA | TRBV5-1 | TGCGCCAGCCACAACGAGGGCGAGCAGTACTTC | CASHNEGEQYF
NA | TRBJ1-1 | NA | TRBV14 | TGTGCCAGCAGCCAAACCGCCTCCTTCAGGGCTAGTGAAGCTTTCTTT | CASSQTASFRASEAFF
TRBD1 | TRBJ1-1 | NA | TRBV30 | TGTGCCGGACTGACAGGGAGGACTGAAGCTTTCTTT | CAGLTGRTEAFF
NA | TRBJ2-2 | NA | TRBV2 | TGTGCCAGCAGTCGGGACTTCACCGGGGAGCTGTTTTTT | CASSRDFTGELFF
NA | TRBJ2-3 | NA | TRBV6-6 | TGTGCCAGCAGTCTCGGGACAGATACGCAGTATTTT | CASSLGTDTQYF
NA | TRBJ2-7 | NA | TRBV7-2 | TGTGCCAGCAGCTCTCATATTTACGAGCAGTACTTC | CASSSHIYEQYF
NA | TRBJ1-2 | NA | TRBV20-1 | TGCAGTGCCACAGGAAACCAAGGCTACACCTTC | CSATGNQGYTF
NA | TRBJ1-1 | NA | TRBV28 | TGTGCCAGCAGTTTAAGTGGTGGGGGCACTGAAGCTTTCTTT | CASSLSGGGTEAFF
TRBD2 | TRBJ2-1 | NA | TRBV7-9 | TGTGCCAGCAGCTCGGGAGCGGGGGGCCAAGACGATGAGCAGTTCTTC | CASSSGAGGQDDEQFF
TRBD1 | TRBJ1-1 | few | TRBV5-1 | TGCGCCAGCAGCTGGAGGGGACAGACTGAAGCTTTCTTT | CASSWRGQTEAFF
NA | TRBJ1-2 | NA | TRBV2 | TGTGCCAGCAGTCCGACAGATGGCTACACCTTC | CASSPTDGYTF
NA | TRBJ2-7 | NA | TRBV30 | TGTGCCTGGAGCGGGAATCACTACGAGCAGTACTTC | CAWSGNHYEQYF
NA | TRBJ2-7 | once | TRBV7-2 | TGTGCCAGCAGCTTAGGACAGGCTCACTACGAGCAGTACTTC | CASSLGQAHYEQYF
NA | TRBJ2-7 | NA | TRBV5-5 | TGTGCCAGCAGCACCCCGACAGGGAGGGGCGAGCAGTACTTC | CASSTPTGRGEQYF
TRBD1 | TRBJ2-7 | NA | TRBV4-1 | TGCGCCAGCAGCCTTCCGCGCACAGGGGAATCCTACGAGCAGTACTTC | CASSLPRTGESYEQYF
NA | TRBJ1-5 | NA | TRBV5-5 | TGTGCCAGCAGCTTCCAAGGCAATCAGCCCCAGCATTTT | CASSFQGNQPQHF
NA | TRBJ2-1 | few | TRBV28 | TGTGCCAGCAGTTTTTGGCGTAGCGAAGAAAGCTTCGGGGGAATGGGTGAGCAGTTCTTC | CASSFWRSEESFGGMGEQFF
NA | TRBJ2-4 | NA | TRBV19 | TGTGCCAGTAGCAATGGGGACCGACTAGCCAAAAACATTCAGTACTTC | CASSNGDRLAKNIQYF
NA | TRBJ2-5 | NA | TRBV30 | TGTGCCTGGAGTCCCCTCGGGGTGAAAGAGACCCAGTACTTC | CAWSPLGVKETQYF
TRBD1 | TRBJ2-2 | NA | TRBV6-1 | TGTGCCAGCACGGTTTTACAGGGGATCGGGGAGCTGTTTTTT | CASTVLQGIGELFF
NA | TRBJ2-3 | NA | TRBV7-8 | TGTGCCAGCAGCTTAGGTATAGATACGCAGTATTTT | CASSLGIDTQYF
TRBD2 | TRBJ2-5 | NA | TRBV4-3 | TGCGCCAGCAGCCAAGATGTAGCGGGGGGCCTCGGGGAGACCCAGTACTTC | CASSQDVAGGLGETQYF
NA | TRBJ1-1 | few | TRBV7-3 | TGTGCCAGCAGTAAGGGAAGGGGCACTGAAGCTTTCTTT | CASSKGRGTEAFF
TRBD1 | TRBJ1-2 | once | TRBV4-2 | TGTGCCAGCAGCCAGTCGTGGGGACAGGGGATCGGGGCTAACTATGGCTACACCTTC | CASSQSWGQGIGANYGYTF
NA | TRBJ1-1 | once | TRBV14 | TGTGCCAGCAGCCAAGATTGGCAAGCTTTCTTT | CASSQDWQAFF
NA | TRBJ1-4 | NA | TRBV5-5 | TGTGCCAGCAGCCCGACGGGGGGAGCTAATGAAAAACTGTTTTTT | CASSPTGGANEKLFF
NA | TRBJ1-1 | NA | TRBV7-2 | TGTGCCAGCAGCTTAAAGAATGGACGGAACACTGAAGCTTTCTTT | CASSLKNGRNTEAFF
NA | TRBJ2-1 | NA | TRBV10-3 | TGTGCCACCGGAGAGGGCTCCTACAATGAGCAGTTCTTC | CATGEGSYNEQFF
NA | TRBJ2-5 | NA | TRBV19 | TGTGCCAGTAGTACAGGGCTACGCCAAGAGACCCAGTACTTC | CASSTGLRQETQYF
TRBD1 | TRBJ1-1 | NA | TRBV2 | TGTGCCAGCAGGAGACAGGGCGGCAACACTGAAGCTTTCTTT | CASRRQGGNTEAFF
TRBD1 | TRBJ1-1 | once | TRBV6-5 | TGTGCCAGCAGTTCAGAACAGGGGGGAGCTTTCTTT | CASSSEQGGAFF
NA | TRBJ2-3 | NA | TRBV9 | TGTGCCAGCAGCGTAGAAACCTATCCCTCAGATACGCAGTATTTT | CASSVETYPSDTQYF
TRBD1 | TRBJ1-5 | NA | TRBV10-2 | TGCGCCAGCAGCAACAGGGGCGGCAATCAGCCCCAGCATTTT | CASSNRGGNQPQHF
NA | TRBJ1-5 | NA | TRBV6-6 | TGTGCCAGCAGTGCGGGGGGCCGCAATCAGCCCCAGCATTTT | CASSAGGRNQPQHF
NA | TRBJ2-7 | NA | TRBV19 | TGTGCCAGTAGTATAGATTCAGGCGGGCCCTACGAGCAGTACTTC | CASSIDSGGPYEQYF
NA | TRBJ1-1 | NA | TRBV20-1 | TGCAGTGCTAGCCCCAGCGCGGAAGCTTTCTTT | CSASPSAEAFF
TRBD1 | TRBJ1-2 | NA | TRBV10-3 | TGTGCCATCAGTGAGTCGGGGGCAGGGGGCCGTGGCTACACCTTC | CAISESGAGGRGYTF
NA | TRBJ1-1 | NA | TRBV5-1 | TGCGCCAGCAGCTTGAATACGGCTAACACTGAAGCTTTCTTT | CASSLNTANTEAFF
NA | TRBJ2-7 | NA | TRBV20-1 | TGCAGTGCTAGGGGTCCCCGCGAGCAGTACTTC | CSARGPREQYF
NA | TRBJ1-1 | NA | TRBV7-2 | TGTGCCAGCAGCTCATCAGTCCCCCGCGGGGTGAACACTGAAGCTTTCTTT | CASSSSVPRGVNTEAFF
NA | TRBJ2-3 | NA | TRBV13 | TGTGCCAGCCGGCGGGGGCGGGGAAGTACGCAGTATTTT | CASRRGRGSTQYF
NA | TRBJ1-1 | NA | TRBV5-1 | TGCGCCAGCAGCTTGGATTCGAGACAAGGAACTGAAGCTTTCTTT | CASSLDSRQGTEAFF
NA | TRBJ1-1 | NA | TRBV28 | TGTGCCTTCCAGCGAGGGAGAGGTACTGAAGCTTTCTTT | CAFQRGRGTEAFF
TRBD1 | TRBJ1-2 | NA | TRBV6-5 | TGTGCCAGCAGGACCCTTGACAGGGGGTTATATGGCTACACCTTC | CASRTLDRGLYGYTF
NA | TRBJ1-3 | NA | TRBV29-1 | TGCAGCGTTAGCTCGGGGGGAAGAGGAAACACCATATATTTT | CSVSSGGRGNTIYF
TRBD1 | TRBJ1-3 | NA | TRBV29-1 | TGCAGCGTGCGACAGGGGGCAGGTGGAAACACCATATATTTT | CSVRQGAGGNTIYF
NA | TRBJ2-2 | NA | TRBV7-3 | TGTGCCAGCAGCTTAATAATAGGGGGGACCGGGGAGCTGTTTTTT | CASSLIIGGTGELFF
NA | TRBJ2-3 | NA | TRBV6-4 | TGTGCCAGCGGGTGGGGCACAGATACGCAGTATTTT | CASGWGTDTQYF